One sample yielded the 27 T cell receptor beta chains listed below, sequenced in a study of response to subunit inactivated influenza vaccine. TCRdb redid the calling of the RT-PCR reads with MiXCR, one entry per CDR3 protein. This repertoire shows roughly 710,000 distinct CDR3 sequences, 12% to 15% found once; its top ten account for about 7.4%. The specimen comprised PBMCs from blood, sampled approximately 15 days before vaccination. Source of these receptors: a man aged 50 to 59 who received an inactivated influenza vaccine.

This clonotype has just a few counts. This rearrangement joins TRBV5-6 to TRBJ2-3; D unresolved. Trimming took off 2 bases at V and 8 bases at J, with 9 bases between the two ends. CDR1 and CDR2 from the germline V gene are SGHDT and YYEEEE. The CDR3 runs 12 residues. The CDR3 loop reads CASSLGKGTQYF. The CDR3 nucleotides read TGTGCCAGCAGCTTAGGGAAGGGTACGCAGTATTTT.

This clonotype has just a few counts. This sequence joins TRBV20-1 and TRBJ1-1; D is ambiguous. The ends were cut back, 0 bases at V and 3 bases at J, with 23 bases in the middle. The CDR3 runs to 18 residues. Germline V gene data show CDR1 as DFQATT and CDR2 as SNEGSKA (reference sequence). The CDR3 DNA sequence: TGCAGTGCTAGAGATTTAGACCGCCCAGACCCCCTCCACACTGAAGCTTTCTTT. This translates into CSARDLDRPDPLHTEAFF.

This clonotype was seen more than once but under ten times. The J gene is TRBJ2-1, the V gene TRBV20-1; D remains unclear. The V end was cut by 5 bases, the J end by 5 bases, with 16 bases between. There are 14 residues in the CDR3. Germline V lookup: CDR1 DFQATT, CDR2 SNEGSKA (reference sequence). The CDR3 protein is CSAPWPGRNNEQFF. As DNA, the CDR3 is TGCAGTGCTCCGTGGCCCGGGCGTAACAATGAGCAGTTCTTC.

This clonotype was found a few times. V is TRBV29-1 and J is TRBJ2-7; possible D gene TRBD1, 5 bases. Germline CDR1 SQVTM, CDR2 ANQGSEA. The CDR3 is 13 amino acids. V lost 2 bases and J lost 1, with 9 bases in between. The CDR3 bases are TGCAGCGTTGAAATAGACAGATCCTACGAGCAGTACTTC. Translating it yields CSVEIDRSYEQYF.

In its sample, this clonotype was seen a few times. The chain is built from TRBV5-1 and TRBJ2-7; D perhaps matches TRBD2 (5 bases). Trimming cost V 1 base and J 1 base, with 12 bases left between them. Germline loops: CDR1 SGHRS, CDR2 YFSETQ. There are 15 residues in the CDR3. CDR3 sequence reads: CASSLLSGASYEQYF. The CDR3 DNA reads TGCGCCAGCAGCTTGCTGAGCGGAGCTTCCTACGAGCAGTACTTC.

The CDR3 sequence is CASLSSTSGRWDTQYF. Here the CDR3 DNA reads TGTGCCAGCTTATCATCGACTAGCGGGAGGTGGGATACGCAGTATTTT. The chain combines TRBV6-5 with TRBJ2-3; TRBD2 matches 13 bases. The germline gives CDR1 MNHEY, CDR2 SVGAGI. With V trimmed by 8 bases and J by 6 bases, 11 bases remained unmatched. There are 16 residues in the CDR3.

The chain uses TRBV7-9 and TRBJ2-3; D is unresolved. The CDR3 loop spans 14 amino acids. Germline loops: CDR1 SEHNR, CDR2 FQNEAQ (reference sequence). V lost 7 bases to trimming and J lost 6 bases, with 17 bases between them. CDR3 loop: CASTPVTDMDTQYF. CDR3 DNA sequence: TGTGCCAGCACCCCCGTTACAGACATGGATACGCAGTATTTT. Based on the CDR3 plus reference TRBV7-9 and TRBJ2-3, the full variable domain is DTGVSQNPRHKITKRGQNVTFRCDPISEHNRLYWYRQTLGQGPEFLTYFQNEAQLEKSRLLSDRFSAERPKGSFSTLEIQRTEQGDSAMYLCASTPVTDMDTQYFGPGTRLTVL.

This clonotype was observed a few times. V usage is TRBV4-2 and J usage is TRBJ2-3, with D perhaps matching TRBD2 (5 bases). V was shortened by 4 bases and J by 4 bases, with 15 bases between the two germline ends. This CDR3 comprises 15 residues. CDR1 and CDR2 from the germline V gene are LGHNA and YNFKEQ. DNA for the CDR3: TGTGCCAGCAGCCCAGCTTTGAGGGCCTCAGATACGCAGTATTTT. Amino acid sequence: CASSPALRASDTQYF.

In this sample, this clonotype turned up a few times. The V and J genes are TRBV10-3 and TRBJ2-1, with 14 bases that match TRBD2. Germline V CDR1 and CDR2: ENHRY, SYGVKD. With V trimmed by 0 bases and J by 6 bases, 1 base remained unmatched. The CDR3 consists of 16 residues. The CDR3 is CAISESTSGRANEQFF. The CDR3, as DNA: TGTGCCATCAGTGAGTCGACTAGCGGGAGGGCCAATGAGCAGTTCTTC.

This clonotype has a count of ten or more. The chain joins TRBV5-1 to TRBJ2-3; D call uncertain. This CDR3 comprises 15 residues. The germline CDR1 and CDR2 sequences are SGHRS and YFSETQ. V was shortened by 0 bases and J by 0 bases, with 8 bases between the two germline ends. DNA of the CDR3: TGCGCCAGCAGCTTGGACAGTACGAGCACAGATACGCAGTATTTT. Amino acid sequence: CASSLDSTSTDTQYF.

This clonotype showed up just a few times. The CDR3 spells CASTSGSPYNEQFF. CDR3 coding DNA: TGTGCCAGCACGTCCGGGTCCCCCTACAATGAGCAGTTCTTC. J is TRBJ2-1 and V is TRBV6-2 or TRBV6-3; D call uncertain. Germline V gene lookup returns CDR1 MNHEY and CDR2 SVGEGT. Trimming cost V 7 bases and J 2 bases, with 12 bases left between them. The CDR3 contains 14 residues.

This clonotype showed up many times. This chain joins TRBV5-1 and TRBJ2-3; D might be TRBD2 (6 bases). V was cut by 1 base and J by 0 bases, with 9 bases left in between. Germline V gene sequence: CDR1 SGHRS, CDR2 YFSETQ. This CDR3 spans 15 amino acids. The DNA of the CDR3 is TGCGCCAGCAGCTTGATGGGGACTAGCACAGATACGCAGTATTTT. Protein sequence: CASSLMGTSTDTQYF.

This clonotype was picked up many times. The chain has TRBV4-1 and TRBJ2-2; 9 positions match TRBD1. J was trimmed by 1 base and V by 4 bases; bases with no gene match: 4. This CDR3 is 16 amino acids long. CDR1 is MGHRA and CDR2 is YSYEKL in the germline V gene. The CDR3 sequence: CASSLRTGENTGELFF. The CDR3 nucleotides read TGCGCCAGCAGCCTACGGACAGGGGAGAACACCGGGGAGCTGTTTTTT.

This rearrangement joins TRBV6-5 to TRBJ2-7; tentatively, D is TRBD1 (6 bases). The CDR3 covers 15 residues. Looked up from germline, CDR1 is MNHEY and CDR2 is SVGAGI. The ends were cut back, 7 bases at V and 7 bases at J, with 23 bases in the middle. The CDR3 coding sequence is TGTGCCAGCACTTATGATAGAGGCCAGACAGGAGAGCAGTACTTC. Its protein is CASTYDRGQTGEQYF.

Only a few counts were recorded for this clonotype. The chain joins TRBV24-1 to TRBJ1-2; D remains ambiguous. Looked up from germline, CDR1 is KGHDR and CDR2 is SFDVKD. The CDR3 is made up of 16 amino acids. V was cut by 1 base and J by 8 bases, with 19 bases left in between. The CDR3 bases are TGTGCCACCAGTGATTTACCCGGTCGCTCCAAAGGCGGCTACACCTTC. As protein: CATSDLPGRSKGGYTF.

This rearrangement joins TRBV10-3 to TRBJ2-7; no reliable D call. The CDR3 runs 13 residues. The V and J ends lost 10 bases and 1 base respectively, with 14 bases between them. Germline V gives CDR1 ENHRY, CDR2 SYGVKD. The CDR3 loop reads CATLTDRSYEQYF. As DNA, the CDR3 is TGTGCCACCTTGACGGACCGTTCCTACGAGCAGTACTTC.

The chain uses TRBV5-1 and TRBJ2-7; tentatively, D is TRBD1 or TRBD2 (5 bases each). The CDR3 length is 15 residues. Germline V gives CDR1 SGHRS, CDR2 YFSETQ. V was clipped by 4 bases and J by 1 base, with 15 bases between them. The CDR3 region is CASSTGAAASYEQYF. In DNA, the CDR3 is TGCGCCAGCAGCACCGGGGCGGCAGCATCCTACGAGCAGTACTTC.

In its sample, this clonotype was seen a few times. The chain combines TRBV20-1 with TRBJ2-3, with TRBD1 matching 11 bases. The CDR3 is 15 residues long. Trimming at V came to 3 bases and at J to 3 bases, leaving 5 bases not matched to a gene. The germline gives CDR1 DFQATT, CDR2 SNEGSKA (reference sequence). For the CDR3, the DNA is TGCAGTGCTAGTTGGGGGACAGGGGGAACAGATACGCAGTATTTT. Amino acids: CSASWGTGGTDTQYF.

This chain joins TRBV28 and TRBJ1-2, with a possible D match to TRBD1 (6 bases). Germline V lookup: CDR1 MDHEN, CDR2 SYDVKM. V was pared by 7 bases and J by 7 bases, with 19 bases between. The CDR3 is made up of 14 amino acids. DNA for the CDR3: TGTGCCAGCATATCCGCGGGGGGGGCGAGTGGCTACACCTTC. Residues: CASISAGGASGYTF.

This chain uses TRBV20-1 with TRBJ2-4, with 7 bases identical to TRBD2. CDR1 and CDR2 (germline): DFQATT, SNEGSKA (reference sequence). V lost 5 bases to trimming and J lost 0 bases; unmatched junction nucleotides: 10. This CDR3 region has 16 residues. CDR3 bases: TGCAGTGCTTCAAAAGCGGGGTCCCTAGCCAAAAACATTCAGTACTTC. It is translated as CSASKAGSLAKNIQYF.

This clonotype showed up just a few times. This chain joins TRBV6-1 and TRBJ2-7, with 8 bases lining up with TRBD2. V lost 8 bases and J lost 1; bases outside the gene matches: 10. From germline, CDR1 is MNHNS and CDR2 SASEGT. The CDR3 is 15 residues long. This CDR3 reads CASQQGLAGSYEQYF. The CDR3 nucleotides read TGTGCCAGCCAACAAGGCCTAGCGGGTTCCTACGAGCAGTACTTC.

About this clonotype: Relative to the germline gene, one junction end is altered; a read error may explain this. This chain uses TRBV7-7 with TRBJ2-1; TRBD1 might be the D (5 bases). The CDR3 covers 13 residues. The V gene's germline CDR1 is SSHAT and CDR2 FNYEAQ (reference sequence). DNA for the CDR3: TGTGCTAGCAGCTTCTCAAGGGGATTTGAGCAGTTCTTC. Translation gives CASSFSRGFEQFF.

The chain combines TRBV12-3 or TRBV12-4 with TRBJ1-5; D remains unclear. V shed 0 bases and J shed 10 bases, with 10 bases lying between them. The CDR3 has 13 amino acids. The CDR3 DNA follows: TGTGCCAGCAGTTTAGCGGAAATCAGCCCCCAGCATTTT. This sequence encodes CASSLAEISPQHF.

The chain joins TRBV9 to TRBJ2-2; perhaps TRBD1 as D (6 bases). The CDR3 loop spans 15 amino acids. In germline, CDR1 is SGDLS, CDR2 YYNGEE. Trimming took 0 bases from V and 8 from J, leaving 14 bases between them. The CDR3 DNA sequence: TGTGCCAGCAGCGTAGCAGGGCAGGGGTTAGGGGAGCTGTTTTTT. Amino acids: CASSVAGQGLGELFF. Based on the CDR3 plus reference TRBV9 and TRBJ2-2, the full variable domain is DSGVTQTPKHLITATGQRVTLRCSPRSGDLSVYWYQQSLDQGLQFLIQYYNGEERAKGNILERFSAQQFPDLHSELNLSSLELGDSALYFCASSVAGQGLGELFFGEGSRLTVL.

This clonotype has just a few counts. The gene calls are TRBV20-1 and TRBJ2-1, with 7 bases that match TRBD2. After removal of 0 bases from V and 5 bases from J, the junction contained 4 bases not matched to a gene. CDR1 and CDR2 from the germline V gene are DFQATT and SNEGSKA (reference sequence). This CDR3 is 14 amino acids long. Here the CDR3 reads CSARDGGVNNEQFF. CDR3 DNA sequence: TGCAGTGCTAGAGATGGGGGGGTTAACAATGAGCAGTTCTTC.

This clonotype was seen a handful of times. The chain carries TRBV2 and TRBJ2-4, with D unclear. The CDR3 has 13 amino acids. V lost 4 bases, J lost 4 bases, and 8 bases lay in between. The V gene's germline CDR1 is SNHLY and CDR2 FYNNEI. The CDR3 nucleotides are TGTGCCAGCAGTGTTGGGCAGAAAAACATTCAGTACTTC. Its translation: CASSVGQKNIQYF.

This clonotype came up a few times. This sequence joins TRBV9 and TRBJ2-1, with D perhaps matching TRBD1 or TRBD2 (6 bases each). The CDR3 contains 17 residues. V was cut by 0 bases and J by 1 base, with 14 bases left in between. Germline CDR1 reads SGDLS; CDR2 reads YYNGEE. The CDR3 loop is CASSVGPGGRSYNEQFF. The CDR3 DNA reads as TGTGCCAGCAGCGTAGGTCCCGGGGGCCGGTCCTACAATGAGCAGTTCTTC.